Below, 19 T cell receptor beta chains from the same sample are listed, as sequenced in a study of cytomegalovirus exposure and HLA in healthy donors. In the PCR, 60 Vbeta and 13 Jbeta primers were used. Data came from immunoSEQ multiplex PCR; TCRdb stores just in-frame clones and leaves some out. The profile shows some 200,000 clones, 80% to 85% of them singletons. Sequenced sample: PBMCs. Receptors originate from a man in his fifties in good health and CMV-seronegative.

The V and J genes are TRBV18 and TRBJ1-1, with D perhaps matching TRBD1 (5 bases). The CDR3 loop spans 15 amino acids. With 2 bases removed from V and 3 bases from J, the gap between germline ends came to 13 bases. In germline, CDR1 is KGHSH, CDR2 LQKENI. As DNA, the CDR3 is TGTGCCAGCTCACCATTGGATCAAGGGGACACTGAAGCTTTCTTT. Translation gives CASSPLDQGDTEAFF.

The gene calls are TRBV19 and TRBJ1-1, with D unresolved. The length of the CDR3 is 11 residues. V dropped 3 bases and J dropped 8 bases, with 7 bases sitting between them. The germline gives CDR1 LNHDA, CDR2 SQIVND (reference sequence). The CDR3 DNA reads TGTGCCAGTAGTATCCGAGAGGAAGCTTTCTTT. This codes for CASSIREEAFF. The variable domain in full, completed from reference TRBV19 and TRBJ1-1, reads DGGITQSPKYLFRKEGQNVTLSCEQNLNHDAMYWYRQDPGQGLRLIYYSQIVNDFQKGDIAEGYSVSREKKESFPLTVTSAQKNPTAFYLCASSIREEAFFGQGTRLTVV.

The rearrangement uses TRBV21-1 and TRBJ2-2; the DNA was not used to check the table's D call, TRBD2. TRBV21-1 is tagged as a pseudogene. The CDR3 has 19 amino acids. The CDR3 protein is CASSRGKQNGSTNTGELFF. In DNA form, the CDR3 reads TGTGCCAGCAGCCGTGGGAAACAGAACGGGAGTACGAACACCGGGGAGCTGTTTTTT.

This chain connects TRBV19 to TRBJ2-6, with D possibly TRBD1 on 5 matching bases. The germline gives CDR1 LNHDA, CDR2 SQIVND (reference sequence). The CDR3 runs 17 residues. The V end lost 3 bases, the J end lost 0 bases, and 12 bases lay between the germline ends. This CDR3 is CASSMGPFYSGANVLTF. The CDR3 DNA sequence: TGTGCCAGTAGTATGGGGCCCTTTTACTCTGGGGCCAACGTCCTGACTTTC. Combining the CDR3 with reference TRBV19 and TRBJ2-6 gives the whole variable domain DGGITQSPKYLFRKEGQNVTLSCEQNLNHDAMYWYRQDPGQGLRLIYYSQIVNDFQKGDIAEGYSVSREKKESFPLTVTSAQKNPTAFYLCASSMGPFYSGANVLTFGAGSRLTVL.

The chain joins TRBV19 to TRBJ2-5; TRBD2 matches at 7 bases. Germline V gives CDR1 LNHDA, CDR2 SQIVND (reference sequence). V gave up 3 bases and J gave up 5 bases; unmatched junction bases: 9. This CDR3 is 15 amino acids long. CDR3 amino acids: CASSMRGLKRETQYF. The DNA of the CDR3 is TGTGCCAGTAGTATGCGGGGACTAAAAAGGGAGACCCAGTACTTC.

The V gene is TRBV18, the J gene TRBJ2-7; 11 positions agree with TRBD1. CDR1 and CDR2 (germline): KGHSH, LQKENI. The CDR3 is 15 residues long. V lost 4 bases to trimming and J lost 3 bases; unmatched junction nucleotides: 5. The CDR3 DNA is TGTGCCAGCTCACGATCCGGGACAGGGGGCTACGAGCAGTACTTC. Translated: CASSRSGTGGYEQYF.

The chain combines TRBV4-1 with TRBJ2-1; D is possibly TRBD1 (6 bases). This CDR3 spans 14 amino acids. Trimming removed 4 bases from V and 9 bases from J, with 16 bases in between. Germline V gene lookup returns CDR1 MGHRA and CDR2 YSYEKL. The CDR3 reads CASSRITGLVEQFF. CDR3 DNA sequence: TGCGCCAGCAGCCGAATTACAGGGTTGGTTGAGCAGTTCTTC.

V and J are TRBV9 and TRBJ2-3; 14 nucleotides agree with TRBD2. This CDR3 comprises 19 residues. The germline V gene encodes CDR1 SGDLS and CDR2 YYNGEE. Unmatched junction bases numbered 13, after V lost 4 bases and J lost 3 bases. CDR3 sequence (DNA): TGTGCCAGCAGCCCCCGGACTAGCGGGGGGCGTAGGAGGACAGATACGCAGTATTTT. Translation gives CASSPRTSGGRRRTDTQYF.

V and J are TRBV6-1 and TRBJ2-7; TRBD1 matches at 7 bases. Losses at the gene ends were 6 bases for V and 2 bases for J; bases not matched to a gene: 4. The CDR3 totals 13 residues. CDR1 MNHNS and CDR2 SASEGT come from the germline V gene. CDR3 nucleotides: TGTGCCAGCAGCCTGGACAGGACCTACGAGCAGTACTTC. Amino acid sequence: CASSLDRTYEQYF.

The V call is TRBV5-1, the J call TRBJ2-5, with 8 nucleotides matching TRBD1. There are 15 residues in the CDR3. Germline CDR1 SGHRS, CDR2 YFSETQ. V shed 3 bases and J 5 bases; nucleotides not matched to a gene: 9. CDR3: CASSSRTGRPETQYF. The CDR3 nucleotides read TGCGCCAGCAGCTCCCGGACAGGGCGGCCGGAGACCCAGTACTTC.

The genes are TRBV6-5 and TRBJ1-2; 7 nucleotides agree with TRBD1. Germline V CDR1 and CDR2: MNHEY, SVGAGI. With V trimmed by 5 bases and J by 7 bases, 7 bases remained unmatched. The CDR3 loop spans 13 amino acids. This CDR3 is CASSQGGSSGYTF. For the CDR3, the DNA is TGTGCCAGCAGTCAAGGGGGCTCTTCTGGCTACACCTTC.

V gene TRBV7-2 combines with J gene TRBJ2-3, with D possibly being TRBD2 (6 bases). V lost 4 bases to trimming and J lost 1 base, with 12 bases between them. Germline CDR1 reads SGHTA; CDR2 reads FQGNSA. CDR3 length: 15 amino acids. The CDR3 DNA is TGTGCCAGCAGCTCCTATTCGGGGGGCACAGATACGCAGTATTTT. Protein product: CASSSYSGGTDTQYF.

The chain carries TRBV19 and TRBJ2-5; 7 nucleotides align to TRBD1. The CDR3 has 14 residues. The V gene's germline CDR1 is LNHDA and CDR2 SQIVND (reference sequence). The V gene end was trimmed by 10 bases and the J gene end by 7 bases; junction bases not matched to a gene: 15. The CDR3 protein is CATSLGQGVGTQYF. DNA for the CDR3: TGTGCCACCTCCTTAGGGCAGGGGGTAGGGACCCAGTACTTC.

This clone was observed a single time. The CDR3: CASSEYWGQGRETQYF. In DNA form, the CDR3 reads TGTGCCAGCAGTGAATATTGGGGACAGGGTCGAGAGACCCAGTACTTC. This chain uses TRBV25-1 with TRBJ2-5; 9 bases agree with TRBD1. The V and J ends lost 0 bases and 4 bases, in that order; junction bases with no gene match: 6. CDR1 MGHDK and CDR2 SYGVNS come from the germline V gene. The CDR3 covers 16 residues.

This clone occurred a few times. V and J are TRBV5-4 and TRBJ1-3, with TRBD1 as a possible D gene (6 bases). This CDR3 spans 15 amino acids. The V end was cut by 1 base, the J end by 4 bases, with 12 bases between. Germline loops: CDR1 SGHNT, CDR2 YYREEE (reference sequence). CDR3 bases: TGTGCCAGCAGCTTGAGTGTGGGGGCCGGAAACACCATATATTTT. Amino acids: CASSLSVGAGNTIYF.

The genes are TRBV5-6 and TRBJ1-2, with D perhaps TRBD1 (6 bases). The CDR3 runs 14 residues. Trimming left V 2 bases short and J 4 bases short, with 12 bases between. Germline CDR1 and CDR2: SGHDT and YYEEEE. The CDR3 region has the DNA TGTGCCAGCAGCTTTCAGGGGCTATCCTATGGCTACACCTTC. It yields the protein CASSFQGLSYGYTF.

The CDR3 spells CASSEGRRGGEKLFF. The DNA for the CDR3 is TGTGCCAGCAGTGAAGGCCGTAGGGGGGGTGAAAAACTGTTTTTT. The chain links TRBV6-1 to TRBJ1-4; weak D call: TRBD1 (6 bases). Germline CDR1 reads MNHNS; CDR2 reads SASEGT. The CDR3 extends over 15 amino acids. The V end was cut by 1 base, the J end by 7 bases, with 13 bases between.

This chain links TRBV6-5 with TRBJ2-7; TRBD1 matches at 7 bases. Germline V gene sequence: CDR1 MNHEY, CDR2 SVGAGI. This CDR3 comprises 14 residues. Trimming cost V 5 bases and J 4 bases; bases outside gene matches: 8. For the CDR3, the DNA is TGTGCCAGCAGTCCGACAGGGAAAAAATACGAGCAGTACTTC. Translation: CASSPTGKKYEQYF.

This rearrangement joins TRBV2 to TRBJ1-2, with D possibly TRBD1 on 5 matching bases. The CDR3 covers 15 residues. Germline V CDR1 and CDR2: SNHLY, FYNNEI. Deletions cut 2 bases from V and 4 bases from J, with 14 bases between. CDR3 DNA sequence: TGTGCCAGCAGTGAATTCCCTGGTCAGGGCTATGGCTACACCTTC. This encodes CASSEFPGQGYGYTF.